This paragraph reports one TCR beta chain. The data belong to a study of technical replicates of blood from a handful of donors. The protocol was immunoSEQ multiplex PCR, while the TCRdb copy is restricted to in-frame clones and leaves out a portion. The table lists more than 65,000 clones, approximately 78% of them singletons. Per germline, CDR1 SGHRS and CDR2 YFSETQ. CDR3 length: 15 amino acids. The junction had 6 bases not matched to a gene; V was cut back by 4 bases and J by 7 bases. The TCR sequence derives from a human donor in good health. Some clones in this sample may be carry-over from other donors' samples. The rearrangement joins TRBV5-1 to TRBJ2-1; the match to TRBD1 covers 12 bases. The specimen sequenced was PBMCs. CDR3 in amino acids: CASSRGQGASNEQFF. For the CDR3, the DNA is TGCGCCAGCAGCAGGGGACAGGGGGCGTCAAATGAGCAGTTCTTC. The full variable domain, completed using reference TRBV5-1 and TRBJ2-1, is KAGVTQTPRYLIKTRGQQVTLSCSPISGHRSVSWYQQTPGQGLQFLFEYFSETQRNKGNFPGRFSGRQFSNSRSEMNVSTLELGDSALYLCASSRGQGASNEQFFGPGTRLTVL.